The sequence of this T cell receptor (beta chain) was determined in a study of blood T cell repertoires in COVID-19. Background on the study: Sites in the United States, Italy and Spain provided acute and convalescent COVID-19 samples.

Enrollees, about 18 to 89 years old, lived in roughly 24 US areas. Sequencing used immunoSEQ multiplex PCR; TCRdb keeps in-frame clones, though not all of them. The sample holds about 330,000 clones, 88% seen once. V gave up 4 bases and J gave up 10 bases; unmatched junction bases: 18. Germline CDR1 reads SGHTA; CDR2 reads FQGNSA. The CDR3 loop spans 17 amino acids. The chain employs TRBV7-2 and TRBJ2-4, with TRBD2 matching over 8 bases. This receptor was taken from a man aged 25 to 40 who had recovered from COVID-19. Sample: PBMCs or T cells enriched from blood (not recorded which). CDR3 nucleotide sequence: TGTGCCAGCAGCTCTTCCCCACCAACAGCGGGGGTTCTAATTCAGTACTTC. Protein product: CASSSSPPTAGVLIQYF.